The entry below gives a single T cell receptor beta chain sequence along with its context. The antigen remains unidentified. Generated by immunoSEQ multiplex PCR, the TCRdb table keeps only in-frame clones and is missing some. The profile shows roughly 53,000 clones, roughly 83% of them singletons. The CDR3 consists of 14 residues. J was trimmed by 8 bases and V by 4 bases; bases with no gene match: 9. Per germline, CDR1 KGHSY and CDR2 FQNENV. The record originates from a study of radiation and T cells in renal cell carcinoma. Study information: Nephrectomy followed 15 Gy stereotactic body radiation by 4 weeks. Findings and caveats of the study: From baseline, blood top tumor clonotypes peaked at 2 weeks post-radiation.

Time point specified: baseline pretreatment blood. Treatment of the sample: 15 Gy SBRT to primary tumor, nephrectomy 4 weeks later. After SBRT, blood was collected at 2 and 4 weeks, plus baseline. This renal cell carcinoma was of the clear cell type. The sample here was blood, taken from a patient whose treatment included radiotherapy and nephrectomy. The sequence came from a woman aged 70-85 years with renal cell carcinoma. J is TRBJ1-2 and V is TRBV16; TRBD1 agrees at 8 bases. The CDR3 sequence: CASSPETGAGGYTF. The CDR3, as DNA: TGTGCCAGCAGCCCAGAGACAGGGGCCGGGGGCTACACCTTC.